Below are 15 T cell receptor beta chains sequenced from a single sample in a study of blood T cells in healthy people across ages. A second PCR of 7 to 11 cycles used a sample-barcoded 5' primer and a J-beta primer mix. Each CDR3 protein gets one entry after TCRdb re-called the 5' RACE reads with MiXCR. This sample carries over 1,300,000 distinct CDR3 sequences, approximately 59% of them seen once, and the ten largest clones take 6.5% to 8.5%. Sequenced: blood. These receptor sequences come from a young man in good health.

V is TRBV5-1 and J is TRBJ2-5; 7 bases are shared with TRBD1. The CDR3 has 18 amino acids. Per germline, CDR1 SGHRS and CDR2 YFSETQ. Trimming removed 3 bases from V and 5 bases from J; junction bases left unmatched: 19. CDR3 bases: TGCGCCAGCAGCTCCCTTATTCGGGACAGAATTTATCCGGAGACCCAGTACTTC. Translation gives CASSSLIRDRIYPETQYF.

The chain combines TRBV10-3 with TRBJ2-1, with D tentatively TRBD2 (6 bases). Germline values: CDR1 ENHRY, CDR2 SYGVKD. The CDR3 runs to 15 residues. The V gene lost 6 bases and the J gene lost 1 base, with 13 bases spanning the gap. CDR3 amino acids: CAISRGALSYNEQFF. CDR3 bases: TGTGCCATCAGCCGCGGGGCGTTATCCTACAATGAGCAGTTCTTC.

The chain is built from TRBV28 and TRBJ2-1; D uncertain. Per germline, CDR1 MDHEN and CDR2 SYDVKM. V shed 6 bases and J shed 8 bases, with 29 bases lying between them. This CDR3 has 18 amino acids. Written as DNA, the CDR3 is TGTGCCAGCAGCCGACTTCTGGCCAGCGAGAGAGTTACGGATGAGCAGTTCTTC. Protein sequence: CASSRLLASERVTDEQFF.

A note on this clonotype: Mismatch with germline at one junction end may stem from a read error. The rearrangement links TRBV11-2 to TRBJ1-1; the match to TRBD1 covers 9 bases. The CDR3 covers 15 residues. Germline CDR1 is SGHAT and CDR2 is FQNNGV. The CDR3 coding sequence is TGTGCCAGCAGCCCCCTCGGACAGGGGAACGCTGAAGCTTTCTTT. Translated: CASSPLGQGNAEAFF.

This clonotype was recorded only once. The genes are TRBV3-1 and TRBJ2-1, with 7 bases matching TRBD1. CDR3 length: 16 residues. Germline V gene lookup returns CDR1 LGHDT and CDR2 YNNKEL (reference sequence). Trimming took 0 bases from V and 6 from J; bases not matched to a gene: 8. CDR3 nucleotides: TGTGCCAGCAGCCAAGACAACACAGGGGTGGGCAATGAGCAGTTCTTC. As protein: CASSQDNTGVGNEQFF.

This clonotype was observed a few times. CDR3 bases: TGTGCTAGTGGTTTGGCAGGTTTCAGGGCCAACGTCCTGACTTTC. This translates into CASGLAGFRANVLTF. The rearrangement joins TRBV12-5 to TRBJ2-6; D gene unclear. Trimming cost V 1 base and J 5 bases, with 9 bases left between them. Germline CDR1 reads LGHNT; CDR2 reads FRNRAP. This CDR3 has 15 amino acids.

This clonotype has only a few counts. This chain links TRBV4-1 with TRBJ2-5, with TRBD2 matching 8 bases. Unmatched junction bases numbered 7, after V lost 4 bases and J lost 0 bases. The V gene's germline CDR1 is MGHRA and CDR2 YSYEKL. This CDR3 is 16 amino acids long. The CDR3 DNA reads as TGCGCCAGCAGCCCCCGGGAGGGGATGTACCAAGAGACCCAGTACTTC. Its translation: CASSPREGMYQETQYF.

The V gene is TRBV2, the J gene TRBJ2-1, with 8 bases that match TRBD2. V trimming: 9 bases; J trimming: 7 bases; junction bases outside the gene matches: 14. CDR1 is SNHLY, CDR2 FYNNEI, per germline. CDR3 length: 15 amino acids. CDR3: CASPKTGTSENEQFF. As DNA, the CDR3 is TGTGCCAGTCCAAAAACCGGGACTAGTGAGAATGAGCAGTTCTTC.

CDR3 nucleotides: TGTGCCAGCAGCCAAGTCGGTGGCAGGGGACCCCTCTCTGGGGCCAACGTCCTGACTTTC. It is translated as CASSQVGGRGPLSGANVLTF. V is TRBV4-2 and J is TRBJ2-6; D is possibly TRBD1 (6 bases). V lost 1 base and J lost 0, with 19 bases in between. Germline V gene sequence: CDR1 LGHNA, CDR2 YNFKEQ. This CDR3 contains 20 residues.

This clonotype was seen only a few times. The CDR3 region is CASSLVLRETQYF. The DNA for the CDR3 is TGTGCCAGCAGCTTGGTCTTAAGGGAGACCCAGTACTTC. The chain is built from TRBV7-2 and TRBJ2-5, with D unresolved. Germline loops: CDR1 SGHTA, CDR2 FQGNSA. V lost 3 bases to trimming and J lost 5 bases, with 10 bases between them. This CDR3 contains 13 residues.

The genes are TRBV7-9 and TRBJ1-1; 12 bases align to TRBD1. CDR3 length equals 16 residues. V lost 5 bases and J lost 3; bases outside the gene matches: 7. Germline CDR1 reads SEHNR; CDR2 reads FQNEAQ (reference sequence). CDR3 nucleotides: TGTGCCAGCAGCATGGGGGACAGGGGGCTAGACACTGAAGCTTTCTTT. Its translation: CASSMGDRGLDTEAFF.

This clonotype has a handful of counts. The V call is TRBV12-3 or TRBV12-4, the J call TRBJ2-7; perhaps TRBD1 as D (5 bases). The V and J ends lost 3 bases and 7 bases respectively, with 16 bases between them. CDR3 length equals 14 residues. CDR3 bases: TGTGCCAGCAGTTTTCAGACAGCAACTGGGGAGCAGTACTTC. This gives the protein CASSFQTATGEQYF.

V usage is TRBV29-1 and J usage is TRBJ2-3; D possibly matches TRBD1 or TRBD2 (5 bases each). This CDR3 is 15 amino acids long. The V end lost 7 bases, the J end lost 6 bases, and 23 bases lay between the germline ends. Germline CDR1 and CDR2: SQVTM and ANQGSEA. CDR3 nucleotide sequence: TGCAGCGCAGTCCGGGGCCCAGGTGGGAGCGATACGCAGTATTTT. This sequence encodes CSAVRGPGGSDTQYF.

The J gene is TRBJ2-5, the V gene TRBV4-1, with 7 bases that match TRBD1. Germline CDR1 and CDR2: MGHRA and YSYEKL. The junction had 9 bases not matched to a gene; V was cut back by 1 base and J by 7 bases. The length of the CDR3 is 15 residues. CDR3 sequence (DNA): TGCGCCAGCAGCCAAGTCGGGGACAGTGGAAGGACCCAGTACTTC. Its protein product is CASSQVGDSGRTQYF.

This chain connects TRBV12-3 or TRBV12-4 to TRBJ2-7; D perhaps matches TRBD1 (6 bases). The CDR3 is made up of 14 amino acids. V lost 3 bases and J 4 bases, leaving 13 bases between the germline ends. The CDR3 is CASSFRTQGYEQYF. For the CDR3, the DNA is TGTGCCAGCAGTTTTCGGACACAGGGTTACGAGCAGTACTTC.